This T cell receptor beta chain was recovered during a study of T cell responses to AZD1222 COVID-19 vaccine. Overall study results and limits: Donors were largely white British and mainly female; clonal diversity was possibly underestimated. There were repertoire samples only from the period after the peak T cell response. Targets within unmutated variant regions were reportedly found for nearly half of spike-specific TCRs. Two AZD1222 doses significantly raised spike-specific TCR breadth and depth over controls.

As to this clone: What it binds is not known.

Sequencing was performed with immunoSEQ multiplex PCR; in TCRdb, only in-frame clones are kept and a portion is missing. The sample includes approximately 31,000 clones, approximately 88% of them seen just once. The V and J ends lost 4 bases and 5 bases, in that order; junction bases with no gene match: 4. The CDR3 consists of 14 residues. Germline V gene lookup returns CDR1 SGHRS and CDR2 YFSETQ. The genes are TRBV5-1 and TRBJ2-2, with 8 bases that match TRBD1. This sequence originates from an adult who received the AZD1222 COVID-19 vaccine. The sequencing here drew on peripheral blood, taken 28 days after the second AZD1222 dose. CDR3 loop: CASSPTGETGELFF. The CDR3 region has the DNA TGCGCCAGCAGCCCGACAGGGGAAACCGGGGAGCTGTTTTTT.